Included here is one T cell receptor (beta chain) sequence, with context. Its matching antigen is unknown. 60 Vbeta and 13 Jbeta primers were used in PCR. Clones were sequenced by immunoSEQ multiplex PCR, and TCRdb holds only the in-frame ones, with some missing. The sample lists some 110,000 clones; 65% to 90% were seen once. The record originates from a study of cytomegalovirus exposure and HLA in healthy donors. Study-level information: Membership in the Caucasian-associated ancestry cluster was found for 75% to 90% of 350 to 450 genotyped donors.

Study outcomes and limitations: The classifier reportedly diagnosed cytomegalovirus status with high sensitivity and specificity. Earlier analysis looked at TCR beta V segments, and most were productive about 90% or about 30% of the time. Across donors, most TCRs were seen rarely, yet some public ones were widespread.

The clonotype was recovered from a man under 40 in good health and CMV-seropositive. The sample comprised PBMCs.

DNA of the CDR3: TGTGCCAGCACCTCCTACAGGGGGACCGGGGAGCTGTTTTTT. Translating it yields CASTSYRGTGELFF. The chain links TRBV7-8 to TRBJ2-2; 8 nucleotides line up with TRBD1. CDR1 and CDR2 from the germline V gene are SGHVS and FQNEAQ. The CDR3 sequence is 14 residues long. J gave up 5 bases and V 7 bases, and 6 bases lay outside the gene matches.